The 27 T cell receptor beta chains in this list originate from one sample, sequenced in a study of T cells after yellow fever vaccination. One entry per CDR3 protein results from TCRdb running MiXCR on the 5' RACE reads. The sample lists fewer than 400,000 distinct CDR3 sequences, roughly 6.2% occurring once. The source was PBMCs, collected 5 days after the yellow fever booster vaccination. These receptors were collected from a man aged 25 to 40 who received the YFV17D yellow fever vaccine.

The J gene is TRBJ2-2, the V gene TRBV5-1; D is possibly TRBD1 (6 bases). V lost 4 bases, J lost 4 bases, and 8 bases lay in between. The V gene's germline CDR1 is SGHRS and CDR2 YFSETQ. The CDR3 has 13 amino acids. In DNA form, the CDR3 reads TGCGCCAGCAGCCGACAGGTCACCGGGGAGCTGTTTTTT. This gives the protein CASSRQVTGELFF.

This clonotype was observed a few times. The junction departs from germline at one end; a sequencing error may be responsible. The chain links TRBV7-2 to TRBJ2-5; D is ambiguous. This CDR3 has 13 residues. CDR1 SGHTA and CDR2 FQGNSA come from the germline V gene. The CDR3 region has the DNA TGTGTCAGCAGCTGGACGGACCAAGAGACCCAGTACTTC. This sequence encodes CVSSWTDQETQYF.

This clonotype has ten or more counts. The chain is built from TRBV7-2 and TRBJ2-1, with 8 bases fitting TRBD2. Germline assignment: CDR1 SGHTA and CDR2 FQGNSA. The CDR3 is 17 amino acids. V dropped 5 bases and J dropped 6; count of bases not matched to a gene: 15. The CDR3 DNA is TGTGCCAGCAGCCCCGGGAGCGGGAGAGGAGGAAGCAATGAGCAGTTCTTC. Translation: CASSPGSGRGGSNEQFF.

The V call is TRBV5-1, the J call TRBJ2-1, with 9 bases identical to TRBD2. With 6 bases clipped from V and 2 bases from J, the junction kept 9 bases outside the gene matches. This CDR3 spans 16 amino acids. Germline CDR1 SGHRS, CDR2 YFSETQ. CDR3 residues: CASTRGGGSTYNEQFF. The CDR3 DNA sequence: TGCGCCAGCACGCGGGGGGGCGGGTCTACCTACAATGAGCAGTTCTTC. Full variable domain (outside the CDR3, taken from reference TRBV5-1 and TRBJ2-1): KAGVTQTPRYLIKTRGQQVTLSCSPISGHRSVSWYQQTPGQGLQFLFEYFSETQRNKGNFPGRFSGRQFSNSRSEMNVSTLELGDSALYLCASTRGGGSTYNEQFFGPGTRLTVL.

This clonotype was counted at least ten times. This rearrangement joins TRBV20-1 to TRBJ1-1; weak D call: TRBD1 (6 bases). CDR1 and CDR2 from the germline V gene are DFQATT and SNEGSKA (reference sequence). V lost 7 bases and J 5 bases, leaving 14 bases between the germline ends. CDR3 length: 12 amino acids. CDR3 bases: TGCAGTGTTCCTAGGGGGGAGACTGAAGCTTTCTTT. Translating gives CSVPRGETEAFF.

This clonotype was observed at least ten times. The chain combines TRBV7-2 with TRBJ1-6, with D unresolved. Germline V lookup: CDR1 SGHTA, CDR2 FQGNSA. The V gene lost 6 bases and the J gene lost 9 bases, with 18 bases spanning the gap. This CDR3 has 15 amino acids. DNA of the CDR3: TGTGCCAGCAGTAAAGCATCCACAACGGGTTCACCCCTCCACTTT. This gives the protein CASSKASTTGSPLHF.

The chain is built from TRBV5-5 and TRBJ2-7; no clear D gene. The CDR3 is made up of 15 amino acids. Germline CDR1 is SGHKS and CDR2 is YYEKEE (reference sequence). V lost 6 bases, J lost 0 bases, and 16 bases lay in between. The CDR3: CASIPGPRDSYEQYF. The CDR3, as DNA: TGTGCCAGCATCCCGGGCCCTAGGGACTCCTACGAGCAGTACTTC.

This clonotype showed up many times. The genes are TRBV7-6 and TRBJ2-5; a possible D gene is TRBD1 (6 bases). The CDR3 is 13 amino acids. V lost 4 bases and J 5 bases, leaving 11 bases between the germline ends. In germline, CDR1 is SGHVS, CDR2 FNYEAQ. Written as DNA, the CDR3 is TGTGCCAGCAGCTATACAGGGATGGAGACCCAGTACTTC. Its protein product is CASSYTGMETQYF.

This clonotype has a count of ten or more. V gene TRBV4-3 combines with J gene TRBJ2-1, with 8 positions matching TRBD2. Germline values: CDR1 LGHNA, CDR2 YSLEER. J was trimmed by 11 bases and V by 1 base; bases with no gene match: 10. The CDR3 extends over 15 amino acids. In nucleotides, the CDR3 is TGCGCCAGCAGCCAAGTTTTAGCGGGGATTCTTCAGCAGTTCTTC. It is translated as CASSQVLAGILQQFF.

There are a few counts of this clonotype. The chain recombines TRBV7-2 with TRBJ2-7; TRBD2 matches at 9 bases. Germline trimming cut 3 bases from V and 6 bases from J; bases unmatched to any gene: 6. Germline loops: CDR1 SGHTA, CDR2 FQGNSA. The CDR3 is 14 amino acids. CDR3 DNA: TGTGCCAGCAGCTTCCAGGGACTAGCTCGCGAGCAGTACTTC. Translation: CASSFQGLAREQYF.

The rearrangement joins TRBV18 to TRBJ1-1, with 8 bases identical to TRBD1. Losses at the gene ends were 3 bases for V and 10 bases for J; bases not matched to a gene: 7. Germline CDR1 reads KGHSH; CDR2 reads LQKENI. The CDR3 is 13 residues long. The CDR3 DNA follows: TGTGCCAGCTCACCCTTGACAGGGGTGGGAGCTTTCTTT. Amino acid sequence: CASSPLTGVGAFF.

This clonotype was recorded many times. The CDR3 DNA sequence: TGCAGCGTTGAATCTGGCTACTACAATGAGCAGTTCTTC. This sequence encodes CSVESGYYNEQFF. This chain joins TRBV29-1 and TRBJ2-1; D gene unclear. The V end lost 2 bases, the J end lost 3 bases, and 8 bases lay between the germline ends. The V gene's germline CDR1 is SQVTM and CDR2 ANQGSEA. The CDR3 sequence is 13 residues long.

The chain combines TRBV4-1 with TRBJ2-2; unclear D gene. Germline V gene data show CDR1 as MGHRA and CDR2 as YSYEKL. This CDR3 spans 12 amino acids. V was shortened by 0 bases and J by 7 bases, with 3 bases between the two germline ends. This CDR3 reads CASSQEYGELFF. In DNA form, the CDR3 reads TGCGCCAGCAGCCAAGAGTACGGGGAGCTGTTTTTT.

This clonotype showed up many times. The chain links TRBV6-2 or TRBV6-3 to TRBJ2-2; 10 bases agree with TRBD2. Trimming cost V 2 bases and J 6 bases; bases outside gene matches: 6. Germline V lookup: CDR1 MNHEY, CDR2 SVGEGT. The CDR3 is 16 amino acids. CDR3 residues: CASSYPSGRASGELFF. The CDR3, as DNA: TGTGCCAGCAGTTACCCCAGCGGGAGGGCCTCCGGGGAGCTGTTTTTT.

The table lists this clonotype with a few counts. J is TRBJ1-4 and V is TRBV15; 7 bases map to TRBD1. J lost 8 bases, V lost 1 base, and 13 bases had no gene match. The CDR3 is 17 amino acids. Germline CDR1 reads LNHNV; CDR2 reads YYDKDF (reference sequence). The chain's CDR3 is CATSRVRGGTDGEKLFF. The CDR3 nucleotides read TGTGCCACCAGCAGAGTACGGGGGGGGACAGACGGGGAAAAACTGTTTTTT.

The gene calls are TRBV20-1 and TRBJ2-7, with D possibly matching TRBD1 (6 bases). Looked up from germline, CDR1 is DFQATT and CDR2 is SNEGSKA (reference sequence). The CDR3 totals 14 residues. Between the trimmed V and J ends, which lost 5 bases and 0 bases, there was a span of 14 bases. CDR3 DNA sequence: TGCAGTGCTGCTGACAGGCTTCCCTCCTACGAGCAGTACTTC. Its translation is CSAADRLPSYEQYF.

The chain couples TRBV7-2 to TRBJ2-1; 14 bases agree with TRBD2. V dropped 5 bases and J dropped 7; count of bases not matched to a gene: 4. From germline, CDR1 is SGHTA and CDR2 FQGNSA. This CDR3 is 15 amino acids long. The DNA of the CDR3 is TGTGCCAGCAGCCGTTGGACTAGCGGGAGGAATGAGCAGTTCTTC. This translates into CASSRWTSGRNEQFF.

This clonotype was detected only a few times. V and J are TRBV28 and TRBJ2-7; D is possibly TRBD1 (5 bases). Trimming took off 2 bases at V and 5 bases at J, with 7 bases between the two ends. Germline V gene sequence: CDR1 MDHEN, CDR2 SYDVKM. This CDR3 contains 12 residues. The CDR3 sequence: CASSLKTDEQYF. CDR3 DNA sequence: TGTGCCAGCAGTTTAAAGACAGACGAGCAGTACTTC. Variable domain in full (rest from reference TRBV28 and TRBJ2-7): DVKVTQSSRYLVKRTGEKVFLECVQDMDHENMFWYRQDPGLGLRLIYFSYDVKMKEKGDIPEGYSVSREKKERFSLILESASTNQTSMYLCASSLKTDEQYFGPGTRLTVT.

There are many counts of this clonotype. The chain employs TRBV6-1 and TRBJ1-2; D may be TRBD1 (6 bases). V lost 6 bases and J 3 bases, leaving 14 bases between the germline ends. The CDR3 has 14 amino acids. Germline CDR1 and CDR2: MNHNS and SASEGT. The CDR3 nucleotides read TGTGCCAGCAGCCCCGGGGACAATGACTATGGCTACACCTTC. Protein: CASSPGDNDYGYTF.

This sequence joins TRBV19 and TRBJ2-5, with D tentatively TRBD1 or TRBD2 (5 bases each). Germline CDR1 LNHDA, CDR2 SQIVND (reference sequence). With 5 bases removed from V and 6 bases from J, the gap between germline ends came to 19 bases. This CDR3 is built from 15 residues. DNA of the CDR3: TGTGCCAGTAGTCCCGGGACGGTTTACGGGCAGACCCAGTACTTC. Translating it yields CASSPGTVYGQTQYF.

The chain combines TRBV3-1 with TRBJ2-5; possible D gene TRBD1, 6 bases. The germline V gene encodes CDR1 LGHDT and CDR2 YNNKEL (reference sequence). Trimming pared 7 bases from V and 2 bases from J, leaving 14 bases between. The CDR3 has 14 amino acids. The DNA for the CDR3 is TGTGCCAGCACCCTCCTAGACAGGCAAGAGACCCAGTACTTC. Amino acid sequence: CASTLLDRQETQYF.

A word on this clonotype: A much larger clone is a single base away; this may be a read error. The rearrangement uses TRBV7-2 and TRBJ2-1, with 15 bases fitting TRBD2. V was pared by 3 bases and J by 7 bases, with 4 bases of the junction left unmatched. The CDR3 spans 16 residues. The germline CDR1 and CDR2 sequences are SGHTA and FQGNSA. The CDR3 is CASSFGLAGGENEQFF. CDR3 bases: TGTGCCAGCAGCTTTGGACTAGCGGGAGGGGAAAATGAGCAGTTCTTC.

This clonotype was seen at least ten times. This chain uses TRBV15 with TRBJ2-3, with D hard to call. Germline lookup yields CDR1 LNHNV and CDR2 YYDKDF (reference sequence). The CDR3 covers 15 residues. Trimming removed 0 bases from V and 1 base from J, with 8 bases in between. CDR3 DNA: TGTGCCACCAGCAGAGAACCGCCGGGCACAGATACGCAGTATTTT. As protein: CATSREPPGTDTQYF.

In its sample, this clonotype was seen many times. The chain couples TRBV20-1 to TRBJ2-1, with D unresolved. The CDR3 runs to 14 residues. Germline loops: CDR1 DFQATT, CDR2 SNEGSKA (reference sequence). Trimming stripped 5 bases from V and 6 bases from J, with 17 bases between. The CDR3 coding sequence is TGCAGTGCTGAAGGATTTGGACGATTCAATGAGCAGTTCTTC. Protein: CSAEGFGRFNEQFF.

This clonotype was seen only a few times. The CDR3 sequence is CASSAYQTYGYTF. As DNA, the CDR3 is TGTGCCAGCAGCGCGTACCAGACGTACGGCTACACCTTC. The gene calls are TRBV6-1 and TRBJ1-2; D gene unclear. CDR1 is MNHNS, CDR2 SASEGT, per germline. Trimming took off 6 bases at V and 8 bases at J, with 16 bases between the two ends. The CDR3 sequence is 13 residues long.

DNA for the CDR3: TGTGCCAGCAGCTTAGCTTTCAGCTCAGATACGCAGTATTTT. It encodes CASSLAFSSDTQYF. The chain links TRBV7-6 to TRBJ2-3, with D unresolved. The germline V gene has CDR1 SGHVS and CDR2 FNYEAQ. V was cut by 0 bases and J by 4 bases, with 8 bases left in between. This CDR3 has 14 residues.

This clonotype was counted between two and nine times. V usage is TRBV5-5 and J usage is TRBJ1-4, with TRBD1 identical over 8 bases. This CDR3 has 15 residues. Trimming removed 4 bases from V and 8 bases from J; junction bases left unmatched: 10. Germline values: CDR1 SGHKS, CDR2 YYEKEE (reference sequence). The CDR3 coding sequence is TGTGCCAGCAGCCCCCTACAGGGGGTCGGAGAAAAACTGTTTTTT. Protein sequence: CASSPLQGVGEKLFF.